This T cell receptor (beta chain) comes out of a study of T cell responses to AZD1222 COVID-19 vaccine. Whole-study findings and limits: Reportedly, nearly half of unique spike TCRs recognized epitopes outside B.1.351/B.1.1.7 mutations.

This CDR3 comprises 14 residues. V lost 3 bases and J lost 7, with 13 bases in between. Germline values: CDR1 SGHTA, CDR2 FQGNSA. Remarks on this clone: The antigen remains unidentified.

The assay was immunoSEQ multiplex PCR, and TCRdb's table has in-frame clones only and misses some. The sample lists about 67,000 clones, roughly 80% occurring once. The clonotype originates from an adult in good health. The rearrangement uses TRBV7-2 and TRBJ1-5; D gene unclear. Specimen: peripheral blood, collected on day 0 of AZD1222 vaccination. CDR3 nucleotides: TGTGCCAGCAGCTTGGACTTCTCTGAGCAGCCCCAGCATTTT. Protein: CASSLDFSEQPQHF.